What follows are 25 T cell receptor beta chains derived from one specimen sequenced in a study of cytomegalovirus exposure and HLA in healthy donors. PCR was performed using 60 Vbeta and 13 Jbeta primers. Profiled with immunoSEQ multiplex PCR; TCRdb holds only in-frame clones, not every one. The specimen's table records some 110,000 clones. The sample taken for sequencing was PBMCs. All receptors derive from a man in his late teens or twenties in good health and CMV-seronegative.

The CDR3 bases are TGTGCCAGCAGCACGACAGGGAATCAGCCCCAGCATTTT. This encodes CASSTTGNQPQHF. The chain employs TRBV7-2 and TRBJ1-5; TRBD1 matches at 7 bases. Germline CDR1 SGHTA, CDR2 FQGNSA. Unmatched junction bases numbered 2, after V lost 5 bases and J lost 4 bases. The CDR3 has 13 amino acids. Drawing the rest from reference TRBV7-2 and TRBJ1-5, the complete variable domain is GAGVSQSPSNKVTEKGKDVELRCDPISGHTALYWYRQSLGQGLEFLIYFQGNSAPDKSGLPSDRFSAERTGGSVSTLTIQRTQQEDSAVYLCASSTTGNQPQHFGDGTRLSIL.

V is TRBV9 and J is TRBJ1-1; 7 bases map to TRBD1. Germline CDR1 and CDR2: SGDLS and YYNGEE. This CDR3 contains 15 residues. V lost 3 bases, J lost 3 bases, and 8 bases stayed unmatched. The CDR3 reads CASSGQGALDTEAFF. The CDR3 nucleotides are TGTGCCAGCAGCGGACAGGGCGCCTTAGACACTGAAGCTTTCTTT.

The chain combines TRBV5-1 with TRBJ1-2; no firm D call. Trimming left V 4 bases short and J 3 bases short, with 16 bases between. The length of the CDR3 is 15 residues. Germline V lookup: CDR1 SGHRS, CDR2 YFSETQ. The CDR3 reads CASSPESITHYGYTF. The CDR3 nucleotides read TGCGCCAGCAGCCCTGAGAGCATAACCCACTATGGCTACACCTTC.

This chain joins TRBV19 and TRBJ2-7; 7 bases align to TRBD2. The CDR3 runs 15 residues. V lost 3 bases and J lost 1; bases outside the gene matches: 6. Germline-derived CDR1 and CDR2 are LNHDA and SQIVND (reference sequence). The CDR3 nucleotides read TGTGCCAGTAGTATTCGCGGGGAGGGTTCCTACGAGCAGTACTTC. It specifies CASSIRGEGSYEQYF.

DNA of the CDR3: TGTGCCAGCAGGATGGGAGAAATAAATCAGCCCCAGCATTTT. It codes for CASRMGEINQPQHF. The chain has TRBV2 and TRBJ1-5; the D is unclear. V was pared by 6 bases and J by 4 bases, with 13 bases between. Germline V gives CDR1 SNHLY, CDR2 FYNNEI. This CDR3 region has 14 residues.

V usage is TRBV5-1 and J usage is TRBJ2-7, with 8 nucleotides matching TRBD2. With V trimmed by 3 bases and J by 6 bases, 14 bases remained unmatched. Per the germline V gene, CDR1 is SGHRS and CDR2 is YFSETQ. This CDR3 is 16 amino acids long. CDR3 amino acids: CASSYLAGAGGGEQYF. The CDR3 nucleotides read TGCGCCAGCAGCTACCTAGCCGGGGCGGGGGGCGGCGAGCAGTACTTC.

The genes are TRBV27 and TRBJ2-7; the D gene is possibly TRBD2 (6 bases). Looked up from germline, CDR1 is MNHEY and CDR2 is SMNVEV (reference sequence). Trimming pared 8 bases from V and 2 bases from J, leaving 22 bases between. This CDR3 contains 16 residues. CDR3 sequence: CASALTGVGRTYEQYF. The CDR3 DNA reads TGTGCCAGCGCTCTAACGGGGGTAGGTAGAACCTACGAGCAGTACTTC.

This sequence joins TRBV28 and TRBJ1-1, with TRBD1 matching 7 bases. Looked up from germline, CDR1 is MDHEN and CDR2 is SYDVKM. V shed 5 bases and J 8 bases; nucleotides not matched to a gene: 8. The CDR3 is made up of 13 amino acids. Here the CDR3 DNA reads TGTGCCAGCAGTCACTATCTGGACAGGGAAGCTTTCTTT. Its translation: CASSHYLDREAFF.

The chain is built from TRBV6-1 and TRBJ2-5, with D possibly TRBD1 on 5 matching bases. The CDR3 runs 15 residues. V gave up 0 bases and J gave up 6 bases, with 14 bases separating them. Germline CDR1 and CDR2: MNHNS and SASEGT. The DNA of the CDR3 is TGTGCCAGCAGTGAAGCGAGGCAGGGCAAGCAGACCCAGTACTTC. This sequence encodes CASSEARQGKQTQYF.

J is TRBJ2-7 and V is TRBV6-5, with TRBD2 matching 8 bases. Per germline, CDR1 MNHEY and CDR2 SVGAGI. The CDR3 sequence is 15 residues long. V trimming: 0 bases; J trimming: 7 bases; junction bases outside the gene matches: 8. Here the CDR3 DNA reads TGTGCCAGCAGTTACTCTGACGGGGGGGCGTATGAGCAGTACTTC. Amino acid sequence: CASSYSDGGAYEQYF.

The CDR3 sequence: CAWKAGFNTEAFF. As DNA, the CDR3 is TGTGCCTGGAAGGCAGGGTTTAACACTGAAGCTTTCTTT. The rearrangement joins TRBV30 to TRBJ1-1; weak D call: TRBD1 (5 bases). Germline V gives CDR1 GTSNPN, CDR2 SVGIG (reference sequence). CDR3 size: 13 residues. Trimming pared 4 bases from V and 2 bases from J, leaving 11 bases between.

This chain's CDR3 is CASSFINSQETQYF. In DNA form, the CDR3 reads TGTGCCAGCAGTTTCATCAACAGCCAAGAGACCCAGTACTTC. The gene calls are TRBV27 and TRBJ2-5; the D is unclear. Trimming stripped 3 bases from V and 1 base from J, with 9 bases between. Germline CDR1 reads MNHEY; CDR2 reads SMNVEV (reference sequence). The CDR3 runs 14 residues.

CDR3 amino acids: CASQEAGPEAFF. CDR3 nucleotides: TGTGCCAGCCAAGAGGCGGGGCCTGAAGCTTTCTTT. This chain connects TRBV6-1 to TRBJ1-1, with a weak D call TRBD1 (5 bases). This CDR3 has 12 residues. The germline V gene has CDR1 MNHNS and CDR2 SASEGT. The V gene lost 8 bases and the J gene lost 6 bases, with 13 bases spanning the gap.

The chain couples TRBV19 to TRBJ1-1, with unresolved D. The CDR3 has 14 residues. Trimming removed 3 bases at V and 2 bases at J, with 10 bases between. Per germline, CDR1 LNHDA and CDR2 SQIVND (reference sequence). In DNA, the CDR3 is TGTGCCAGTAGTATCCAGGCCCGTAACACTGAAGCTTTCTTT. Amino acid sequence: CASSIQARNTEAFF. Drawing the rest from reference TRBV19 and TRBJ1-1, the complete variable domain is DGGITQSPKYLFRKEGQNVTLSCEQNLNHDAMYWYRQDPGQGLRLIYYSQIVNDFQKGDIAEGYSVSREKKESFPLTVTSAQKNPTAFYLCASSIQARNTEAFFGQGTRLTVV.

The chain couples TRBV28 to TRBJ2-7, with D perhaps matching TRBD2 (5 bases). The CDR3 runs to 14 residues. Germline CDR1 MDHEN, CDR2 SYDVKM. Trimming cost V 5 bases and J 6 bases, with 17 bases left between them. The CDR3 bases are TGTGCCAGCAGTCTTACACCAATAGGGAGCGAGCAGTACTTC. It yields the protein CASSLTPIGSEQYF.

This chain uses TRBV7-9 with TRBJ1-5, with TRBD1 identical over 7 bases. The CDR3 is made up of 15 amino acids. Trimming at V came to 5 bases and at J to 9 bases, leaving 13 bases not matched to a gene. CDR1 and CDR2 (germline): SEHNR, FQNEAQ (reference sequence). Here the CDR3 DNA reads TGTGCCAGCAGCCCGGGAACAGGGGTGGTTAGGCCCCAGCATTTT. Translated: CASSPGTGVVRPQHF. The variable domain in full, completed from reference TRBV7-9 and TRBJ1-5, reads DTGVSQNPRHKITKRGQNVTFRCDPISEHNRLYWYRQTLGQGPEFLTYFQNEAQLEKSRLLSDRFSAERPKGSFSTLEIQRTEQGDSAMYLCASSPGTGVVRPQHFGDGTRLSIL.

The J gene is TRBJ1-6, the V gene TRBV19; no clear D gene. The CDR3 contains 16 residues. Germline CDR1 is LNHDA and CDR2 is SQIVND (reference sequence). V lost 2 bases and J 12 bases, leaving 20 bases between the germline ends. The CDR3 protein is CASSIRTLSVLEPLHF. DNA of the CDR3: TGTGCCAGTAGTATACGGACTCTCTCCGTGTTGGAACCCCTCCACTTT.

The chain employs TRBV5-1 and TRBJ1-1; D perhaps matches TRBD1 (6 bases). CDR1 is SGHRS, CDR2 YFSETQ, per germline. CDR3 size: 18 residues. Trimming took off 4 bases at V and 1 base at J, with 23 bases between the two ends. In nucleotides, the CDR3 is TGCGCCAGCAGCCCCGTACAGGGTGGTGTTATTGAGAACACTGAAGCTTTCTTT. Translation: CASSPVQGGVIENTEAFF.

The V gene is TRBV4-1, the J gene TRBJ2-5; 7 nucleotides match TRBD1. Germline values: CDR1 MGHRA, CDR2 YSYEKL. The CDR3 runs 15 residues. After removal of 5 bases from V and 14 bases from J, the junction contained 20 bases not matched to a gene. CDR3 in DNA: TGCGCCAGCAGCTCCCGTATAAGGACAGGTCAGCAAGTATACTTC. It codes for CASSSRIRTGQQVYF.

The chain is built from TRBV18 and TRBJ2-2; D ambiguous. Germline V gene sequence: CDR1 KGHSH, CDR2 LQKENI. V gave up 6 bases and J gave up 4 bases, with 12 bases separating them. The CDR3 has 14 residues. CDR3 region: CASSQLPGTGELFF. The CDR3 bases are TGTGCCAGCTCGCAGCTACCGGGCACCGGGGAGCTGTTTTTT.

The chain carries TRBV13 and TRBJ1-4; D is unresolved. V was trimmed by 0 bases and J by 6 bases, leaving 14 bases between them. Germline values: CDR1 PRHDT, CDR2 FYEKMQ (reference sequence). The CDR3 runs to 16 residues. The CDR3 reads CASSLGQGRGYEKLFF. The CDR3, as DNA: TGTGCCAGCAGCTTAGGCCAAGGGAGAGGATATGAAAAACTGTTTTTT.

The rearrangement joins TRBV7-7 to TRBJ2-7; 11 nucleotides line up with TRBD2. V lost 2 bases to trimming and J lost 5 bases; unmatched junction nucleotides: 5. Germline V gene lookup returns CDR1 SSHAT and CDR2 FNYEAQ (reference sequence). This CDR3 contains 15 residues. CDR3 DNA: TGTGCCAGCAGCTTACAACTAGCGGGAGCCAACGAGCAGTACTTC. Amino acid sequence: CASSLQLAGANEQYF. The full variable domain, its missing parts supplied by reference TRBV7-7 and TRBJ2-7, is GAGVSQSPRYKVTKRGQDVTLRCDPISSHATLYWYQQALGQGPEFLTYFNYEAQPDKSGLPSDRFSAERPEGSISTLTIQRTEQRDSAMYRCASSLQLAGANEQYFGPGTRLTVT.

The chain has TRBV6-1 and TRBJ1-1; the D is unclear. Trimming left V 3 bases short and J 1 base short, with 6 bases between. The CDR3 runs 13 residues. Per the germline V gene, CDR1 is MNHNS and CDR2 is SASEGT. The CDR3 DNA is TGTGCCAGCAGTGACTTGAGGAACACTGAAGCTTTCTTT. Its protein is CASSDLRNTEAFF.

V gene TRBV30 combines with J gene TRBJ2-1; 8 bases align to TRBD2. Germline lookup yields CDR1 GTSNPN and CDR2 SVGIG (reference sequence). The CDR3 covers 17 residues. The V segment lost 0 bases and the J segment 1 base; nucleotides outside the gene matches: 8. The CDR3 coding sequence is TGTGCCTGGAGTGTAAGGGTAACTAGCGGTTCCTACAATGAGCAGTTCTTC. Protein sequence: CAWSVRVTSGSYNEQFF.

The V and J genes are TRBV4-2 and TRBJ2-7; 9 bases map to TRBD2. This CDR3 region has 18 residues. Germline V gene data show CDR1 as LGHNA and CDR2 as YNFKEQ. V was pared by 0 bases and J by 4 bases, with 13 bases of the junction left unmatched. The CDR3 loop is CASSQEVGVLAGSYEQYF. The DNA for the CDR3 is TGTGCCAGCAGCCAAGAAGTCGGGGTTCTAGCGGGATCTTACGAGCAGTACTTC.